This T cell receptor beta chain was obtained from a study of blood T cell repertoires in COVID-19 (dated by TCRdb to the early 2020s). Some background on the complete study: Collaborator samples came from the United States, Italy and Spain and covered acute and convalescent phases of COVID-19. The prospective study material was composed of cDNA or gDNA derived from T cells, B-cell-depleted T cells, or PBMCs. Deeply sampled blood TCRbeta repertoires from subjects exposed to, actively infected with, or recovered from COVID-19 were included in the dataset. The repertoires were made available in a free public database intended to serve as a resource for research on the immune response to SARS-CoV-2. The samples were drawn from two sources: the first 160 participants of the ongoing ImmuneRACE study, and 1,000 to 1,500 subjects contributed by 6 global collaborators. A de-identified subject ID, COVID-19 status, age in years and sex were almost always included in the sample metadata. Where available, HLA class I and class II types were obtained from metadata supplied by the sample provider rather than from assay-based typing. The investigation overall reported the following: How much clinical and demographic metadata was included differed by source and by participant, and the metadata was provided uncurated.

TCRbeta CDR3 regions were amplified from genomic DNA by means of the immunoSEQ Assay, a bias-controlled multiplex PCR. The authors processed their data as follows. Within the assay, amplification of reference gene primers was used to estimate how many nucleated cells each sample contained. To quantify the absolute abundance of each unique TCRbeta CDR3 rearrangement, sequence reads were collapsed and filtered. For each sample, productive Simpson clonality was calculated as the square root of Simpson's diversity index across productive rearrangements. TCRdb limited this immuneACCESS table to in-frame rearrangements with V and J called. A share of clones is missing; checked studies link under half to unresolved V genes, and the rest is unexplained. For V, J and clone size, that table is used; D and trimming come from the DNA. This sample holds 70,000 to 95,000 clones; 80% to 90% were observed only once. 14% of the sample is held by the ten biggest clonotypes.

Whole blood was collected in K2EDTA tubes by collaborating institutions according to the institutions' own protocols. For TCRbeta analysis, collaborators shipped samples as frozen whole blood, isolated PBMCs, or DNA extracted from either of those sample types. Of note for this clone: The target of this receptor is not known. No base qualities exist here, and no much larger clone lies one base off it.

From the cysteine through the phenylalanine, the CDR3 covers 15 amino acids. Only the CDR3 DNA is retained, 45 bases long and in frame from the first base. Germline trimming amounts to 0 bases on V and 7 bases on J, with 7 as the count of junction bases outside the gene matches. The germline V gene gives CDR1 as SGDLS and CDR2 as YYNGEE. This TCR came from a man aged 70-80 years with active or convalescent COVID-19. Sequenced input: peripheral blood. Here the chain combines TRBV9 and TRBJ2-7, with TRBD2 matching 10 junction bases. The encoded CDR3 is CASSVGTSGGREQYF. The sequence in DNA is TGTGCCAGCAGCGTAGGGACTAGCGGCGGTAGGGAGCAGTACTTC.